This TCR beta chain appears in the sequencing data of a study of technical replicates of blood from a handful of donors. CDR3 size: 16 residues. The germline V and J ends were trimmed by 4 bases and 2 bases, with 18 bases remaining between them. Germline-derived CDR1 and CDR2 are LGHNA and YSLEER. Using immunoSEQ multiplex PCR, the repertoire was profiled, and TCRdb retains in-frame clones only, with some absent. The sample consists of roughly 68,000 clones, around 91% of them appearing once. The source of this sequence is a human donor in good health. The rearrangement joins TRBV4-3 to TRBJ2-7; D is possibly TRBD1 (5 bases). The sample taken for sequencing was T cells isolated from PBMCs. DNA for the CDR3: TGCGCCAGCAGCCCGGGTTGGGGCAGGTCCACCTACGAGCAGTACTTC. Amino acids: CASSPGWGRSTYEQYF.